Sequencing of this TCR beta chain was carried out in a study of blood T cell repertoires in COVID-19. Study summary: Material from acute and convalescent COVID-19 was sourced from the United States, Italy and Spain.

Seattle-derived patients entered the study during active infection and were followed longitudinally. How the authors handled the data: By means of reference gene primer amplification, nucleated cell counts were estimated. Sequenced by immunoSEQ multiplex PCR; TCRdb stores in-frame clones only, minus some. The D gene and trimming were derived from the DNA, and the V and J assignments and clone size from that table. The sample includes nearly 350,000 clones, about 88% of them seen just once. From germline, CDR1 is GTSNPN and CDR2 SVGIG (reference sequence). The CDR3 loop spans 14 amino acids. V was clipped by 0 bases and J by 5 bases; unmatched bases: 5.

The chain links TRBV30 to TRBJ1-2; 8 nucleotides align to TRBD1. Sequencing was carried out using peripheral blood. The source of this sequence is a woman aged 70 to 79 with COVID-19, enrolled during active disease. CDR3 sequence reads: CAWSVDRARYGYTF. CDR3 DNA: TGTGCCTGGAGTGTGGACAGGGCAAGGTATGGCTACACCTTC.